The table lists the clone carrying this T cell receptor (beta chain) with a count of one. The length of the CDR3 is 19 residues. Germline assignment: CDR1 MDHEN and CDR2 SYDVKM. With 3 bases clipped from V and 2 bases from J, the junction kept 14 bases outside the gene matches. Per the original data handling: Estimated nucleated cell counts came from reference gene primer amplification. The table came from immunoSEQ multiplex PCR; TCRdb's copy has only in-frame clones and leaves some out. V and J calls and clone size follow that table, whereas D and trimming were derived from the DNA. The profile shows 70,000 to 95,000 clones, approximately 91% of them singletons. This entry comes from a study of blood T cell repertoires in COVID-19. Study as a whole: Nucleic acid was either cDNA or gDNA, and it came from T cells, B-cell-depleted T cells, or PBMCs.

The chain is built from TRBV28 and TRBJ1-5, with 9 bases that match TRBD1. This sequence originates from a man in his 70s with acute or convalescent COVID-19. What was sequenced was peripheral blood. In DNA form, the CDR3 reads TGTGCCAGCAGTTTGGGTAAGAGGGGGACAGGGTATCGCAATCAGCCCCAGCATTTT. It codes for CASSLGKRGTGYRNQPQHF.